One T cell receptor beta chain is described in this entry. Antigen unknown. These data come from a study of shared clonotypes between healthy human individuals. Produced via immunoSEQ multiplex PCR; TCRdb's table is partial and in-frame only. Of about 1.1 million clones in the sample, around three quarters are singletons; the top ten hold approximately 0.52%. The CDR3 extends over 14 amino acids. In germline, CDR1 is SGHDT, CDR2 YYEEEE. V lost 0 bases and J lost 4, with 10 bases in between. Study findings and constraints: Generation probability values for non-shared clonotypes were lower than those for clonotypes shared by all four donors. Researchers found naive subsets generally carried larger estimated richness than memory subsets.

The chain combines TRBV5-6 with TRBJ1-2; D is undetermined. The sequence came from a man aged 18 to 30 in good health. Some clones in this sample may be carry-over from other donors' samples. Sequenced material: memory CD4+ T cells from PBMCs. Noted subset: CD45RA-negative fraction. CDR3 residues: CASSLDYARYGYTF. The CDR3 coding sequence is TGTGCCAGCAGCTTGGACTATGCCCGCTATGGCTACACCTTC.